One sample yielded the 27 T cell receptor beta chains listed below, sequenced in a study of blood T cell repertoires in COVID-19. Assay used: immunoSEQ multiplex PCR; TCRdb lists only in-frame clones, some missing. The sample includes almost 65,000 clones, over 75% of them seen just once. Material: peripheral blood. All receptors derive from a woman in her sixties with COVID-19, enrolled during active disease.

The rearrangement links TRBV27 to TRBJ2-2, with D uncertain. Trimming pared 6 bases from V and 5 bases from J, leaving 16 bases between. This CDR3 has 15 amino acids. Germline CDR1 MNHEY, CDR2 SMNVEV (reference sequence). CDR3: CASSRPSPPTGELFF. The CDR3, as DNA: TGTGCCAGCAGCCGCCCCAGTCCTCCAACCGGGGAGCTGTTTTTT.

This chain connects TRBV27 to TRBJ2-7; 7 bases map to TRBD1. Looked up from germline, CDR1 is MNHEY and CDR2 is SMNVEV (reference sequence). With 3 bases clipped from V and 2 bases from J, the junction kept 7 bases outside the gene matches. This CDR3 comprises 15 residues. CDR3 coding DNA: TGTGCCAGCAGTTTCTGGACAGGACGCCCCTACGAGCAGTACTTC. It yields the protein CASSFWTGRPYEQYF.

The chain recombines TRBV27 with TRBJ2-1, with 7 bases aligning to TRBD2. Germline lookup yields CDR1 MNHEY and CDR2 SMNVEV (reference sequence). CDR3 length: 13 amino acids. V gave up 6 bases and J gave up 5 bases; unmatched junction bases: 4. DNA for the CDR3: TGTGCCAGCAGGTTGGCGGGAGACAATGAGCAGTTCTTC. Translation gives CASRLAGDNEQFF.

J is TRBJ2-1 and V is TRBV30; 9 nucleotides match TRBD2. The CDR3 totals 16 residues. The V segment lost 2 bases and the J segment 4 bases; nucleotides outside the gene matches: 9. From germline, CDR1 is GTSNPN and CDR2 SVGIG (reference sequence). CDR3 coding DNA: TGTGCCTGGAGTCCTTTAGCGGGGGCCGGATACAATGAGCAGTTCTTC. Residues: CAWSPLAGAGYNEQFF.

V and J are TRBV10-3 and TRBJ2-2; D is unclear. Trimming removed 4 bases from V and 8 bases from J, with 11 bases in between. Germline CDR1 reads ENHRY; CDR2 reads SYGVKD. The CDR3 sequence is 13 residues long. The CDR3 nucleotides are TGTGCCATCAGTGGGAGTCCTCAAGGGGAGCTGTTTTTT. It yields the protein CAISGSPQGELFF.

This chain connects TRBV11-2 to TRBJ2-3, with D perhaps matching TRBD1 (6 bases). The V gene lost 4 bases and the J gene lost 0 bases, with 14 bases spanning the gap. This CDR3 contains 16 residues. CDR1 is SGHAT, CDR2 FQNNGV, per germline. The chain's CDR3 is CASSSIGQGSTDTQYF. The CDR3 nucleotides are TGTGCCAGCAGCTCCATTGGGCAGGGGAGCACAGATACGCAGTATTTT.

The rearrangement joins TRBV5-4 to TRBJ2-7; 12 positions agree with TRBD1. Trimming at V came to 3 bases and at J to 3 bases, leaving 4 bases not matched to a gene. Germline CDR1 is SGHNT and CDR2 is YYREEE (reference sequence). This CDR3 comprises 15 residues. CDR3 in DNA: TGTGCCAGCAGCTCAGGGACAGGGGGCGGCTACGAGCAGTACTTC. This codes for CASSSGTGGGYEQYF.

The chain employs TRBV7-2 and TRBJ1-2; D perhaps matches TRBD1 (5 bases). V lost 7 bases and J lost 2, with 11 bases in between. This CDR3 region has 13 residues. Germline-derived CDR1 and CDR2 are SGHTA and FQGNSA. In DNA form, the CDR3 reads TGTGCCAGCAACCCTGGGGGGAACTATGGCTACACCTTC. Translated, it gives CASNPGGNYGYTF.

This chain joins TRBV7-2 and TRBJ1-3, with D possibly being TRBD1 (5 bases). Per the germline V gene, CDR1 is SGHTA and CDR2 is FQGNSA. There are 16 residues in the CDR3. V was trimmed by 5 bases and J by 0 bases, leaving 14 bases between them. The CDR3 DNA sequence: TGTGCCAGCAGCCCCCCGGCAGGGCTCTCTGGAAACACCATATATTTT. Translating it yields CASSPPAGLSGNTIYF.

This chain joins TRBV7-6 and TRBJ2-1; D is possibly TRBD2 (5 bases). V shed 1 base and J shed 10 bases, with 17 bases lying between them. The CDR3 has 15 residues. The germline V gene has CDR1 SGHVS and CDR2 FNYEAQ. In nucleotides, the CDR3 is TGTGCCAGCAGCTTAGTACCTGAGCGGAGGTCGGAGCAGTTCTTC. Protein: CASSLVPERRSEQFF.

This sequence joins TRBV7-2 and TRBJ2-3; TRBD2 aligns across 11 bases. V was pared by 5 bases and J by 3 bases, with 7 bases of the junction left unmatched. The length of the CDR3 is 16 residues. Germline loops: CDR1 SGHTA, CDR2 FQGNSA. CDR3 bases: TGTGCCAGCAGCGCCAGACTAGCGGGACTGACAGATACGCAGTATTTT. Its translation: CASSARLAGLTDTQYF.

The chain recombines TRBV19 with TRBJ1-1; 9 bases match TRBD1. Germline CDR1 reads LNHDA; CDR2 reads SQIVND (reference sequence). V dropped 6 bases and J dropped 4; count of bases not matched to a gene: 6. The CDR3 covers 14 residues. CDR3 in DNA: TGTGCCAGTAGGAAACAGGGGGCCCGCACTGAAGCTTTCTTT. Translated: CASRKQGARTEAFF.

This clone was observed a single time. The chain couples TRBV5-6 to TRBJ1-5; maybe TRBD1 (6 bases). Germline CDR1 is SGHDT and CDR2 is YYEEEE. V was clipped by 2 bases and J by 0 bases, with 6 bases between them. The CDR3 sequence is 14 residues long. CDR3: CASSLQGSNQPQHF. The CDR3 nucleotides are TGTGCCAGCAGCTTACAGGGTAGCAATCAGCCCCAGCATTTT.

The CDR3 DNA sequence: TGTGCCAGCAGCCCGCGGGACAGGGTCTATCCCCAAGAGACCCAGTACTTC. Its protein product is CASSPRDRVYPQETQYF. This chain uses TRBV3-1 (or the pseudogene TRBV3-2) with TRBJ2-5, with TRBD1 identical over 9 bases. The CDR3 loop spans 17 amino acids. V lost 4 bases, J lost 1 base, and 10 bases stayed unmatched. The germline V gene has CDR1 LGHDT and CDR2 YNNKEL (reference sequence).

CDR3 nucleotide sequence: TGTGCCAGCTCACCGGGACAGGAGAGGGCCGGGGAGCTGTTTTTT. It is translated as CASSPGQERAGELFF. The rearrangement links TRBV18 to TRBJ2-2; the match to TRBD1 covers 8 bases. Trimming took 3 bases from V and 6 from J; bases not matched to a gene: 6. Germline V gene lookup returns CDR1 KGHSH and CDR2 LQKENI. The length of the CDR3 is 15 residues.

The J gene is TRBJ2-6, the V gene TRBV5-5; D is ambiguous. Germline CDR1 is SGHKS and CDR2 is YYEKEE (reference sequence). The CDR3 sequence is 15 residues long. The V gene lost 0 bases and the J gene lost 0 bases, with 4 bases spanning the gap. The CDR3 sequence: CASSLDISGANVLTF. DNA for the CDR3: TGTGCCAGCAGCTTGGACATCTCTGGGGCCAACGTCCTGACTTTC.

The gene calls are TRBV7-9 and TRBJ1-2; 10 positions match TRBD1. Losses at the gene ends were 3 bases for V and 6 bases for J; bases not matched to a gene: 1. The CDR3 extends over 13 amino acids. CDR1 SEHNR and CDR2 FQNEAQ come from the germline V gene (reference sequence). CDR3 coding DNA: TGTGCCAGCAGCTTTGGACAGGGGGATGGCTACACCTTC. It yields the protein CASSFGQGDGYTF.

The genes are TRBV7-9 and TRBJ2-1; D possibly corresponds to TRBD1 (5 bases). The V gene lost 5 bases and the J gene lost 3 bases, with 11 bases spanning the gap. The CDR3 is made up of 14 amino acids. Germline CDR1 and CDR2: SEHNR and FQNEAQ (reference sequence). The CDR3 region is CASSPGPFYNEQFF. CDR3 bases: TGTGCCAGCAGCCCAGGGCCCTTCTACAATGAGCAGTTCTTC. The full variable domain, with the rest looked up from reference TRBV7-9 and TRBJ2-1, is DTGVSQNPRHKITKRGQNVTFRCDPISEHNRLYWYRQTLGQGPEFLTYFQNEAQLEKSRLLSDRFSAERPKGSFSTLEIQRTEQGDSAMYLCASSPGPFYNEQFFGPGTRLTVL.

This clone has a single count. The chain combines TRBV30 with TRBJ1-2; D remains ambiguous. Deletions cut 0 bases from V and 3 bases from J, with 5 bases between. This CDR3 is 12 amino acids long. Germline V gene sequence: CDR1 GTSNPN, CDR2 SVGIG (reference sequence). CDR3: CAWSVSYYGYTF. DNA of the CDR3: TGTGCCTGGAGTGTAAGCTACTATGGCTACACCTTC. Filled out from reference TRBV30 and TRBJ1-2, the complete variable domain reads SQTIHQWPATLVQPVGSPLSLECTVEGTSNPNLYWYRQAAGRGLQLLFYSVGIGQISSEVPQNLSASRPQDRQFILSSKKLLLSDSGFYLCAWSVSYYGYTFGSGTRLTVV.

This chain joins TRBV19 and TRBJ1-1; weak D call: TRBD1 (6 bases). Trimming removed 8 bases from V and 5 bases from J, with 15 bases in between. Germline CDR1 is LNHDA and CDR2 is SQIVND (reference sequence). The CDR3 is made up of 13 amino acids. The CDR3: CASRTGIRTEAFF. CDR3 sequence (DNA): TGTGCCAGTCGTACAGGGATAAGGACTGAAGCTTTCTTT.

The CDR3 coding sequence is TGTGCCAGCAGTCTTGGACAGGGCACTTCACCCCTCCACTTT. Its protein product is CASSLGQGTSPLHF. The V and J genes are TRBV5-6 and TRBJ1-6; 8 bases fit TRBD1. CDR3 size: 14 residues. With V trimmed by 5 bases and J by 9 bases, 7 bases remained unmatched. CDR1 is SGHDT, CDR2 YYEEEE, per germline.

The chain combines TRBV7-9 with TRBJ1-1; 10 positions match TRBD1. Germline values: CDR1 SEHNR, CDR2 FQNEAQ (reference sequence). The CDR3 covers 15 residues. V was pared by 3 bases and J by 4 bases, with 5 bases of the junction left unmatched. Here the CDR3 reads CASSFGQGVATEAFF. The DNA of the CDR3 is TGTGCCAGCAGCTTCGGACAGGGGGTTGCCACTGAAGCTTTCTTT.

V usage is TRBV29-1 and J usage is TRBJ1-1; tentative D call: TRBD1 (6 bases). V was shortened by 4 bases and J by 5 bases, with 17 bases between the two germline ends. Germline V lookup: CDR1 SQVTM, CDR2 ANQGSEA. The CDR3 is 14 amino acids. CDR3 in amino acids: CSVVLRTVQTEAFF. The DNA for the CDR3 is TGCAGCGTTGTTCTCCGGACAGTTCAGACTGAAGCTTTCTTT.

The chain employs TRBV7-9 and TRBJ2-2; TRBD1 might be the D (6 bases). There are 13 residues in the CDR3. Germline V gene lookup returns CDR1 SEHNR and CDR2 FQNEAQ (reference sequence). The V end lost 4 bases, the J end lost 8 bases, and 11 bases lay between the germline ends. The DNA of the CDR3 is TGTGCCAGCAGCTCCACAGGGCGAGGGGAGCTGTTTTTT. Its translation is CASSSTGRGELFF.

This rearrangement joins TRBV13 to TRBJ2-7, with a possible D match to TRBD1 (6 bases). CDR1 is PRHDT, CDR2 FYEKMQ, per germline (reference sequence). This CDR3 contains 13 residues. With 4 bases removed from V and 5 bases from J, the gap between germline ends came to 12 bases. The CDR3 bases are TGTGCCAGCAGCTCCGGGACAACCAACGAGCAGTACTTC. This encodes CASSSGTTNEQYF.

The CDR3 DNA reads TGTGCCAGCAGCCCCGGGCCGACTAGCGGGAGGGTCGAGCAGTACTTC. This sequence encodes CASSPGPTSGRVEQYF. The V and J genes are TRBV6-2 or TRBV6-3 and TRBJ2-7; 14 bases line up with TRBD2. Trimming cost V 6 bases and J 6 bases; bases outside gene matches: 10. The length of the CDR3 is 16 residues. Germline V CDR1 and CDR2: MNHEY, SVGEGT.

The sample holds one count of this clone. The chain joins TRBV7-9 to TRBJ1-1; TRBD1 aligns across 7 bases. The CDR3 extends over 12 amino acids. Per the germline V gene, CDR1 is SEHNR and CDR2 is FQNEAQ (reference sequence). Trimming at V came to 4 bases and at J to 6 bases, leaving 2 bases not matched to a gene. CDR3 amino acids: CASSSGGPEAFF. The CDR3 DNA follows: TGTGCCAGCAGCTCAGGGGGACCTGAAGCTTTCTTT. Supplemented by reference TRBV7-9 and TRBJ1-1, the full variable domain reads DTGVSQNPRHKITKRGQNVTFRCDPISEHNRLYWYRQTLGQGPEFLTYFQNEAQLEKSRLLSDRFSAERPKGSFSTLEIQRTEQGDSAMYLCASSSGGPEAFFGQGTRLTVV.